This note documents a single T cell receptor (beta chain) sequence. The sample originates from a study of blood T cell repertoires in COVID-19. Across the study: The samples span acute and convalescent COVID-19 from the United States, Italy and Spain. From T cells, B-cell-depleted T cells, or PBMCs came the material, which was cDNA or gDNA.

Original data processing: Reference gene primer amplification gave estimated nucleated cell counts. Assay used: immunoSEQ multiplex PCR; TCRdb lists only in-frame clones, some missing. D and trimming come from the DNA, and the V and J calls and clone size come from that table. The sample shows roughly 280,000 clones, about nine tenths of them seen only once. Seattle enrolled patients during active infection and tracked them longitudinally. This CDR3 is built from 15 residues. The germline V gene encodes CDR1 LGHNA and CDR2 YNFKEQ. V was clipped by 0 bases and J by 4 bases, with 12 bases between them. V usage is TRBV4-2 and J usage is TRBJ2-5; D ambiguous. The sample consisted of peripheral blood. The source of this sequence is a woman between 25 and 40 years old with COVID-19, enrolled during active disease. DNA of the CDR3: TGTGCCAGCAGCCAAGAGGCATCGAGGAGAGAGACCCAGTACTTC. This gives the protein CASSQEASRRETQYF.